Each of the 25 T cell receptor beta chains below was sequenced from the same sample in a study of cytomegalovirus exposure and HLA in healthy donors. Primers included in the PCR were 60 Vbeta and 13 Jbeta primers. Method: immunoSEQ multiplex PCR; TCRdb's copy keeps in-frame clones and lacks some. The data hold some 190,000 clones, with about four fifths observed a single time. Sequencing was carried out using PBMCs. All receptors derive from a woman aged 25-40 years in good health and CMV-seropositive.

The chain employs TRBV2 and TRBJ2-1, with 8 bases that match TRBD1. V was clipped by 6 bases and J by 9 bases; unmatched bases: 10. This CDR3 region has 14 residues. Per germline, CDR1 SNHLY and CDR2 FYNNEI. The CDR3 DNA reads as TGTGCCAGCAGCGGGACAGGTTTACAGGGTGAGCAGTTCTTC. Translated: CASSGTGLQGEQFF.

The chain combines TRBV28 with TRBJ2-7, with 9 bases aligning to TRBD1. The ends lost 5 bases at V and 5 bases at J; junction bases unmatched: 7. This CDR3 has 14 residues. In germline, CDR1 is MDHEN, CDR2 SYDVKM. The CDR3 DNA sequence: TGTGCCAGCAGTGGGGGACAGGGAACCCACGAGCAGTACTTC. As protein: CASSGGQGTHEQYF.

The chain links TRBV30 to TRBJ2-3, with D unclear. The CDR3 is made up of 11 amino acids. Trimming stripped 0 bases from V and 14 bases from J, with 12 bases between. The germline CDR1 and CDR2 sequences are GTSNPN and SVGIG (reference sequence). The CDR3 sequence is CAWSVNQFRYF. DNA for the CDR3: TGTGCCTGGAGTGTCAACCAATTTAGGTATTTT.

This clone was detected only a few times. The chain couples TRBV7-6 to TRBJ2-5, with TRBD2 identical over 8 bases. Germline V gene sequence: CDR1 SGHVS, CDR2 FNYEAQ. The CDR3 has 15 residues. Trimming removed 1 base from V and 1 base from J; junction bases left unmatched: 2. The CDR3 nucleotides read TGTGCCAGCAGCTTAGGTAGCGGGGTCCAAGAGACCCAGTACTTC. This encodes CASSLGSGVQETQYF.

The genes are TRBV9 and TRBJ2-5; perhaps TRBD1 as D (5 bases). Per the germline V gene, CDR1 is SGDLS and CDR2 is YYNGEE. The CDR3 has 14 residues. Trimming stripped 3 bases from V and 3 bases from J, with 12 bases between. CDR3 protein: CASSGGVGEETQYF. In DNA form, the CDR3 reads TGTGCCAGCAGCGGAGGTGTAGGGGAAGAGACCCAGTACTTC. Full variable domain (outside the CDR3, taken from reference TRBV9 and TRBJ2-5): DSGVTQTPKHLITATGQRVTLRCSPRSGDLSVYWYQQSLDQGLQFLIQYYNGEERAKGNILERFSAQQFPDLHSELNLSSLELGDSALYFCASSGGVGEETQYFGPGTRLLVL.

V gene TRBV30 combines with J gene TRBJ2-2, with TRBD2 matching over 13 bases. The CDR3 is 17 amino acids. Trimming removed 2 bases from V and 3 bases from J; junction bases left unmatched: 6. The germline gives CDR1 GTSNPN, CDR2 SVGIG (reference sequence). In DNA, the CDR3 is TGTGCCTGGAGTCCGGGACTAGCGGGGCTATACACCGGGGAGCTGTTTTTT. Translation: CAWSPGLAGLYTGELFF.

The chain employs TRBV4-1 and TRBJ2-5; 9 bases fit TRBD1. The CDR3 runs 14 residues. The V gene end was trimmed by 6 bases and the J gene end by 2 bases; junction bases not matched to a gene: 4. The germline V gene has CDR1 MGHRA and CDR2 YSYEKL. The CDR3 DNA follows: TGCGCCAGCAGTTGGACAGGGGAACAAGAGACCCAGTACTTC. Its protein is CASSWTGEQETQYF.

For this clone: The junction departs from the called germline gene at one end, perhaps through a read error. The rearrangement joins TRBV6-5 to TRBJ1-5, with 7 bases fitting TRBD1. The CDR3 is 13 residues long. Per the germline V gene, CDR1 is MNHEY and CDR2 is SVGAGI. CDR3 bases: TGTGCCGGCAGTTACAGGGGTAATCAGCCCCAGCATTTT. It specifies CAGSYRGNQPQHF.

The V call is TRBV6-1, the J call TRBJ1-1; D not certain. The CDR3 has 14 residues. Trimming cost V 7 bases and J 1 base, with 13 bases left between them. Germline CDR1 and CDR2: MNHNS and SASEGT. The CDR3 DNA reads as TGTGCCAGCACCCCCGGGGAATCGAACACTGAAGCTTTCTTT. Translated, it gives CASTPGESNTEAFF.

The chain combines TRBV12-1 with TRBJ2-5; no DNA check was done on the table's D call, TRBD1. TRBV12-1 counts as a pseudogene. The CDR3 contains 16 residues. The CDR3 DNA sequence: TGTGCCAGCCGCCCTAAGGGACAGATGTACCAAGAGACCCAGTACTTC. It yields the protein CASRPKGQMYQETQYF.

V gene TRBV5-6 combines with J gene TRBJ2-7; the match to TRBD1 covers 7 bases. This CDR3 has 15 amino acids. Germline CDR1 and CDR2: SGHDT and YYEEEE. The V segment lost 4 bases and the J segment 2 bases; nucleotides outside the gene matches: 9. The CDR3 here is CASSPTGTAAYEQYF. The CDR3 nucleotides are TGTGCCAGCAGCCCCACCGGGACAGCCGCCTACGAGCAGTACTTC.

The chain recombines TRBV7-2 with TRBJ1-5, with 7 bases lining up with TRBD1. This CDR3 has 13 amino acids. The V and J ends lost 5 bases and 5 bases, in that order; junction bases with no gene match: 3. CDR1 SGHTA and CDR2 FQGNSA come from the germline V gene. The CDR3 loop is CASSLRGDQPQHF. The DNA of the CDR3 is TGTGCCAGCAGCCTCAGGGGGGATCAGCCCCAGCATTTT.

The chain employs TRBV18 and TRBJ1-2; 9 bases line up with TRBD1. This CDR3 is 15 amino acids long. J was trimmed by 3 bases and V by 3 bases; bases with no gene match: 5. Germline V gene sequence: CDR1 KGHSH, CDR2 LQKENI. The CDR3 sequence is CASSPEGQGYYGYTF. In DNA, the CDR3 is TGTGCCAGCTCACCTGAGGGACAGGGCTACTATGGCTACACCTTC. Looking up the rest from reference TRBV18 and TRBJ1-2 gives the full variable domain: NAGVMQNPRHLVRRRGQEARLRCSPMKGHSHVYWYRQLPEEGLKFMVYLQKENIIDESGMPKERFSAEFPKEGPSILRIQQVVRGDSAAYFCASSPEGQGYYGYTFGSGTRLTVV.

This clone appeared once. This chain connects TRBV5-1 to TRBJ2-2; the D gene is possibly TRBD2 (7 bases). Trimming shortened V by 4 bases and J by 2 bases, and 18 bases separated the two germline ends. This CDR3 has 17 amino acids. In germline, CDR1 is SGHRS, CDR2 YFSETQ. Here the CDR3 DNA reads TGCGCCAGCAGCCTCGGGGGGCGGGGGACTAACACCGGGGAGCTGTTTTTT. It translates to CASSLGGRGTNTGELFF.

V and J are TRBV6-1 and TRBJ2-1; TRBD2 agrees at 11 bases. This CDR3 has 16 amino acids. In germline, CDR1 is MNHNS, CDR2 SASEGT. V lost 3 bases to trimming and J lost 7 bases; unmatched junction nucleotides: 8. The CDR3 region is CASSDGLAGGGNEQFF. DNA for the CDR3: TGTGCCAGCAGTGATGGGCTAGCGGGAGGAGGTAATGAGCAGTTCTTC.

This chain joins TRBV14 and TRBJ2-4; the match to TRBD2 covers 10 bases. From germline, CDR1 is SGHDN and CDR2 FVKESK. The CDR3 covers 16 residues. The ends lost 3 bases at V and 0 bases at J; junction bases unmatched: 2. The CDR3 DNA reads TGTGCCAGCAGCCATGGACTAGCGGTAGCCAAAAACATTCAGTACTTC. This translates into CASSHGLAVAKNIQYF. Complete variable domain (other parts from reference TRBV14 and TRBJ2-4): EAGVTQFPSHSVIEKGQTVTLRCDPISGHDNLYWYRRVMGKEIKFLLHFVKESKQDESGMPNNRFLAERTGGTYSTLKVQPAELEDSGVYFCASSHGLAVAKNIQYFGAGTRLSVL.

The chain has TRBV11-3 and TRBJ2-7; D is possibly TRBD2 (6 bases). The CDR3 is made up of 15 amino acids. Trimming took off 4 bases at V and 0 bases at J, with 13 bases between the two ends. The germline CDR1 and CDR2 sequences are SGHNT and YENEEA. The CDR3, as DNA: TGTGCCAGCAGCTCCTTGCGGGGCTCCTCCTACGAGCAGTACTTC. Its translation is CASSSLRGSSYEQYF. The full variable domain, its missing parts supplied by reference TRBV11-3 and TRBJ2-7, is EAGVVQSPRYKIIEKKQPVAFWCNPISGHNTLYWYLQNLGQGPELLIRYENEEAVDDSQLPKDRFSAERLKGVDSTLKIQPAELGDSAVYLCASSSLRGSSYEQYFGPGTRLTVT.

The chain couples TRBV7-9 to TRBJ1-4; 8 nucleotides match TRBD1. Germline CDR1 SEHNR, CDR2 FQNEAQ (reference sequence). The length of the CDR3 is 15 residues. The V gene end was trimmed by 0 bases and the J gene end by 7 bases; junction bases not matched to a gene: 4. The CDR3 here is CASSLAIQGGEKLFF. The CDR3 nucleotides are TGTGCCAGCAGCTTAGCTATACAGGGGGGTGAAAAACTGTTTTTT.

The V and J genes are TRBV28 and TRBJ1-1; the match to TRBD1 covers 7 bases. The CDR3 loop spans 15 amino acids. CDR1 and CDR2 from the germline V gene are MDHEN and SYDVKM. After removal of 6 bases from V and 4 bases from J, the junction contained 11 bases not matched to a gene. The CDR3 sequence: CASSRGGGGITEAFF. DNA for the CDR3: TGTGCCAGCAGCCGAGGTGGAGGGGGCATCACTGAAGCTTTCTTT.

The chain is built from TRBV2 and TRBJ2-5, with D perhaps TRBD1 (6 bases). This CDR3 region has 13 residues. V was clipped by 8 bases and J by 5 bases, with 15 bases between them. Per the germline V gene, CDR1 is SNHLY and CDR2 is FYNNEI. CDR3 coding DNA: TGTGCCAGCGGGTCCCAGGGGTTCGAGACCCAGTACTTC. Encoded protein: CASGSQGFETQYF. Combining the CDR3 with reference TRBV2 and TRBJ2-5 gives the whole variable domain EPEVTQTPSHQVTQMGQEVILRCVPISNHLYFYWYRQILGQKVEFLVSFYNNEISEKSEIFDDQFSVERPDGSNFTLKIRSTKLEDSAMYFCASGSQGFETQYFGPGTRLLVL.

The V call is TRBV15, the J call TRBJ2-2, with 11 bases fitting TRBD2. V shed 3 bases, J shed 7 bases, and the junction held 7 bases outside the gene matches. Germline V gives CDR1 LNHNV, CDR2 YYDKDF (reference sequence). The CDR3 length is 16 residues. The CDR3, as DNA: TGTGCCACCAGCAGGGTAGCGGGAGGGCCGGTCGGGGAGCTGTTTTTT. Residues: CATSRVAGGPVGELFF.

The chain employs TRBV10-1 and TRBJ1-5, with D possibly TRBD1 on 6 matching bases. The CDR3 consists of 12 residues. Germline V CDR1 and CDR2: WNHNN, SYGVQD (reference sequence). Between the trimmed V and J ends, which lost 3 bases and 6 bases, there was a span of 6 bases. In DNA form, the CDR3 reads TGCGCCAGCAGTGAAGGGGGTCAGCCCCAGCATTTT. It translates to CASSEGGQPQHF.

V gene TRBV9 combines with J gene TRBJ2-1; TRBD2 aligns across 13 bases. CDR3 length: 17 amino acids. The V gene's germline CDR1 is SGDLS and CDR2 YYNGEE. The V and J ends lost 3 bases and 6 bases, in that order; junction bases with no gene match: 9. CDR3 in DNA: TGTGCCAGCAGCGAATCTGCCGGGACTAGCGGGATCAATGAGCAGTTCTTC. Translation: CASSESAGTSGINEQFF. The complete variable domain, with remaining parts taken from reference TRBV9 and TRBJ2-1, reads DSGVTQTPKHLITATGQRVTLRCSPRSGDLSVYWYQQSLDQGLQFLIQYYNGEERAKGNILERFSAQQFPDLHSELNLSSLELGDSALYFCASSESAGTSGINEQFFGPGTRLTVL.

This chain joins TRBV28 and TRBJ1-6; D possibly corresponds to TRBD1 (6 bases). This CDR3 is built from 18 residues. V was clipped by 3 bases and J by 3 bases, with 18 bases between them. CDR1 is MDHEN and CDR2 is SYDVKM in the germline V gene. CDR3 region: CASSFPTGGRNYNSPLHF. CDR3 nucleotide sequence: TGTGCCAGCAGTTTCCCGACGGGGGGGCGCAACTATAATTCACCCCTCCACTTT.

At least ten counts were recorded for this clone. This chain connects TRBV4-1 to TRBJ1-4; D is perhaps TRBD1 (6 bases). V was shortened by 0 bases and J by 0 bases, with 8 bases between the two germline ends. Germline V gene sequence: CDR1 MGHRA, CDR2 YSYEKL. This CDR3 has 16 residues. CDR3 DNA sequence: TGCGCCAGCAGCCAAGAGAGGACAGCAACTAATGAAAAACTGTTTTTT. Amino acids: CASSQERTATNEKLFF.